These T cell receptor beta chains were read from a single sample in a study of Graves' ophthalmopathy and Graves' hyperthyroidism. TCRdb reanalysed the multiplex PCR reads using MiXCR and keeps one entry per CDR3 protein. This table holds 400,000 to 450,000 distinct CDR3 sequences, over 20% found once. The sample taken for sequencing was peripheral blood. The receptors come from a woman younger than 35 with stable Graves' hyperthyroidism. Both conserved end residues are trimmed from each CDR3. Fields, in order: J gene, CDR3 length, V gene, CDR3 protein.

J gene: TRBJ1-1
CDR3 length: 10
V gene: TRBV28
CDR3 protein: ASSQGYTEAF

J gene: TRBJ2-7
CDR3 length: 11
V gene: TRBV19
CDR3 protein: ASSRVYSYEQY

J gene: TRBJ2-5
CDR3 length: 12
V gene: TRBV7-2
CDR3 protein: ASSFVRPQETQY

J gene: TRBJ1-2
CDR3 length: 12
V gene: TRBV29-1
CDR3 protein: SVEDRVRTYGYT

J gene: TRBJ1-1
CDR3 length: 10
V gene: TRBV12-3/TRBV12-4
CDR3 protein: ASRIQGGRAF

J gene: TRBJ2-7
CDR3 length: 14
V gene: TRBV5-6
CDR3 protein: ASSLSPGGDSYEQY

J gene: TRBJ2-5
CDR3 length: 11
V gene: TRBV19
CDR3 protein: ASRVTGGQTQY

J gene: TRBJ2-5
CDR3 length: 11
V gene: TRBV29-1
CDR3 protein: SVGTSGTTTQY

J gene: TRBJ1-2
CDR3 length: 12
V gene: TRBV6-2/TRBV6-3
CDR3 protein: ASSPPGQLYGYT

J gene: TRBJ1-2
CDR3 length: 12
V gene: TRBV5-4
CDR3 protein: ASSSSQGSYGYT

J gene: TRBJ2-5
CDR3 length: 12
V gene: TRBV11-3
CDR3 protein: ASSLGRQQETQY

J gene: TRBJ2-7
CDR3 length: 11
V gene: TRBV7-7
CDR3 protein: ASSWTTGDEQY

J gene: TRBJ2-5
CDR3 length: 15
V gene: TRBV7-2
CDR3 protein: ASSLAKGTGLLRTQY

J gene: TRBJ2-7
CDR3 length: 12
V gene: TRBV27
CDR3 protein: ASSFASGTYEQY

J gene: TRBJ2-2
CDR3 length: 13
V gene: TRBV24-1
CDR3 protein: ATSDLDRNTGELF

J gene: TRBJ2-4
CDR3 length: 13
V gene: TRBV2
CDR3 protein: ASSDSRLAKNIQY

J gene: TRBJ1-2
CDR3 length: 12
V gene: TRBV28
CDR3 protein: ASSLSLTRDGYS

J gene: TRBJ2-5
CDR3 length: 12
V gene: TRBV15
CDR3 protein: ATSTSSTQETQY

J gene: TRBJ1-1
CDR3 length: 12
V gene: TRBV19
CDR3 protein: ASLSIRSVDEAF

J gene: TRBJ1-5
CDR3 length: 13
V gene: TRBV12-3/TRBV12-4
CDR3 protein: ASSSGTVFNQPQH

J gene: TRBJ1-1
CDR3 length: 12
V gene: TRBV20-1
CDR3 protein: SAPKTGGETEAF

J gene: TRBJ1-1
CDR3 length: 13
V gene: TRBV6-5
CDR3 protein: ASRVEGGGSTEAF

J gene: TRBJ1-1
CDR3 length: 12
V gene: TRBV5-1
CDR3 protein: ASSLFDMNTEAF

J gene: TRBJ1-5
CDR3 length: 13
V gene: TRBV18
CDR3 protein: ASSPLAGDDQPQH

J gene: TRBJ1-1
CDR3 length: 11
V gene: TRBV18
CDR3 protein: ASSNGGGTEAF

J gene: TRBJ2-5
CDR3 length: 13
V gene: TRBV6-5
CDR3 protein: ASSPVGGRLETQY

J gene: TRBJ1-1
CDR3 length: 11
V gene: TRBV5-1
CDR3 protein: ASTLQGNTEAF

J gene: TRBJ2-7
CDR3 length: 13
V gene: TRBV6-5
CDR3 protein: ASSYLSGGPYEQY

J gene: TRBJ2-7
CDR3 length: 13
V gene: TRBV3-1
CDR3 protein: ASSQGPGLNYEQY

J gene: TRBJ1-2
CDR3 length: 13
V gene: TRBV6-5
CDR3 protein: ASTSGGVRDYGYT

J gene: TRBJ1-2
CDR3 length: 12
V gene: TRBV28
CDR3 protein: ASSFPGGGYGYT

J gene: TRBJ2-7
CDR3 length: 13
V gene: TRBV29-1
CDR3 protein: SVESGGLAGREQY

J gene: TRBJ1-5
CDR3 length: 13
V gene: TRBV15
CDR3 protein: ATSAGSYSNQPQH

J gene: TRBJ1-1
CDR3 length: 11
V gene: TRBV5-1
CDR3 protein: ASSNGDRTEAF

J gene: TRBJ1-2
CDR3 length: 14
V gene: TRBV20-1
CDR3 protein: SARDAGGQGGYGYT

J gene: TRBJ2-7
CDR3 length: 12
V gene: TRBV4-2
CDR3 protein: ASSQTDRSYEQY

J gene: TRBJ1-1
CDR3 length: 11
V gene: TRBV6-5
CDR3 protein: ASSQGPNTEAF

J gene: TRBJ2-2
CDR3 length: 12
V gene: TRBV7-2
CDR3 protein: ASRGFGVGGELF

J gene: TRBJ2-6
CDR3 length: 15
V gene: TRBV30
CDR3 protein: AWSTGGWSSGANVLT

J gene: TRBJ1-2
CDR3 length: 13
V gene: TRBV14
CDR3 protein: ASSQEGTAFGGYT

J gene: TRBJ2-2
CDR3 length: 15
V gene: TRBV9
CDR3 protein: ASSPGLAGRNTGELF

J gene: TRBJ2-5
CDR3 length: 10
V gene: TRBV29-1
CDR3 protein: SVDGRDETQY

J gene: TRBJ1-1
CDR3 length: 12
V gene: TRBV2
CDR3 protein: ASRSNRGGTEAF

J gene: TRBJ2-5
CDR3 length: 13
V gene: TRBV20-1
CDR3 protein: SAFPSRPAKETQY

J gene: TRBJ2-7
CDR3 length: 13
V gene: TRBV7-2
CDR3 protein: ASSLFGTGVNEQY

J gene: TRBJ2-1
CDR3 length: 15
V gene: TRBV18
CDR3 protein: ASSPLSSGSCRNEQF

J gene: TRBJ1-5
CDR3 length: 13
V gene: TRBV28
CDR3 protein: ASSLSYAENQPQH

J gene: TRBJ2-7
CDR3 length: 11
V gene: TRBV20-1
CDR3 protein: SALTSRIYEQY

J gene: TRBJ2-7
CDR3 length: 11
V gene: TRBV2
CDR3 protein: ASIGDGSYEQY

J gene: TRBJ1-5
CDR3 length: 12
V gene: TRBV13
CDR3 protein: ASSQGWSNQPQH

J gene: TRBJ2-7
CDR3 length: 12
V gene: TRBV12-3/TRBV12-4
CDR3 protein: ASSFRDTPHEQY

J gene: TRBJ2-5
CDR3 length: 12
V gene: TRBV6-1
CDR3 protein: ASSGLAGQETQY